This T cell receptor beta chain emerged from a study of blood T cells in healthy people across ages. Study background: Roughly one uniquely barcoded beta molecule per two T cells was captured. Overall study results and limits: TCR beta diversity per million T cells fell roughly linearly with age.

Per germline, CDR1 SNHLY and CDR2 FYNNEI. The length of the CDR3 is 11 residues. Deletions cut 2 bases from V and 9 bases from J, with 5 bases between. Sample-barcoded 5' priming and a J-beta primer mix drove a second PCR of roughly 6 to 12 cycles. TCRdb re-called the 5' RACE reads through MiXCR, storing one row per CDR3 protein. The sample includes 580,000 or so distinct CDR3 sequences, around 48% of them seen just once. To note about this clonotype: Its specificity is unknown.

The TCR originated in an elderly man in good health. The V call is TRBV2, the J call TRBJ2-1, with no clear D. The sequencing input was blood. This CDR3 reads CASSEFVEQFF. The DNA of the CDR3 is TGTGCCAGCAGTGAATTTGTTGAGCAGTTCTTC.